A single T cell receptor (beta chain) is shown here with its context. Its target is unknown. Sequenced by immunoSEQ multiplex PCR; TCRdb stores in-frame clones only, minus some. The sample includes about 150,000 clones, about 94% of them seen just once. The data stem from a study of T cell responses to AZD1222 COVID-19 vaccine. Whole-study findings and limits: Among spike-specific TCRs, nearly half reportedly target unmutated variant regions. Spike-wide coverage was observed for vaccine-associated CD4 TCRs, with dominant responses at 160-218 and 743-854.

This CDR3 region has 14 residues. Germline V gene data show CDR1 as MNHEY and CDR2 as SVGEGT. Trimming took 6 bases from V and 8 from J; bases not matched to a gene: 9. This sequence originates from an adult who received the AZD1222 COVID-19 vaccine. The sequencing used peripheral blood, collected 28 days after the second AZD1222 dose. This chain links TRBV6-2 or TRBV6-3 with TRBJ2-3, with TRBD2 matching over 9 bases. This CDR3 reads CASSVLLAGATQYF. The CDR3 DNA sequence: TGTGCCAGCAGCGTCCTTTTAGCGGGAGCTACGCAGTATTTT.